The 32 T cell receptor beta chains reported below all come from one sample, sequenced in a study of blood T cell repertoires in COVID-19. The table came from immunoSEQ multiplex PCR; TCRdb's copy has only in-frame clones and leaves some out. The sample lists over 150,000 clones, roughly 86% occurring once. The sequencing input was peripheral blood. All receptors derive from a man between 60 and 70 years old with COVID-19, enrolled during active disease.

The chain joins TRBV11-2 to TRBJ2-7; D perhaps matches TRBD1 (5 bases). V was clipped by 2 bases and J by 5 bases, with 13 bases between them. The CDR3 has 14 amino acids. Germline V gene sequence: CDR1 SGHAT, CDR2 FQNNGV. The CDR3 sequence: CASSLQVGRDEQYF. Here the CDR3 DNA reads TGTGCCAGCAGCTTACAGGTTGGCAGGGACGAGCAGTACTTC.

This clone was observed a handful of times. The V call is TRBV12-1, the J call TRBJ2-2; the D call of TRBD2 is as the table states it, not checked on the DNA. TRBV12-1 is described as a pseudogene. CDR3 length equals 17 residues. CDR3 region: CASSHGGPGSNTGELFF. For the CDR3, the DNA is TGTGCCAGCAGCCACGGGGGGCCCGGGTCGAACACCGGGGAGCTGTTTTTT.

The CDR3 loop is CASSPTVSTSEQLTEAFF. The CDR3, as DNA: TGCGCCAGCAGCCCCACTGTTTCCACTAGCGAACAGCTGACCGAAGCTTTCTTT. This chain uses TRBV4-3 with TRBJ1-1; D call uncertain. V lost 4 bases to trimming and J lost 8 bases, with 29 bases between them. The CDR3 loop spans 18 amino acids. Germline-derived CDR1 and CDR2 are LGHNA and YSLEER.

The V and J genes are TRBV28 and TRBJ1-1; tentative D call: TRBD1 (6 bases). V lost 5 bases to trimming and J lost 3 bases, with 16 bases between them. Germline V gene data show CDR1 as MDHEN and CDR2 as SYDVKM. The CDR3 is 15 residues long. As DNA, the CDR3 is TGTGCCAGCAGTCCTCTTAACAGGGTAGACACTGAAGCTTTCTTT. As protein: CASSPLNRVDTEAFF. Full variable domain (missing parts from reference TRBV28 and TRBJ1-1): DVKVTQSSRYLVKRTGEKVFLECVQDMDHENMFWYRQDPGLGLRLIYFSYDVKMKEKGDIPEGYSVSREKKERFSLILESASTNQTSMYLCASSPLNRVDTEAFFGQGTRLTVV.

The chain combines TRBV7-3 with TRBJ2-2; TRBD1 agrees at 8 bases. From germline, CDR1 is SGHTA and CDR2 FQGTGA. This CDR3 comprises 16 residues. V shed 5 bases, J shed 2 bases, and the junction held 7 bases outside the gene matches. CDR3 loop: CASSLGQGYNTGELFF. In DNA form, the CDR3 reads TGTGCCAGCAGCCTCGGACAGGGTTACAACACCGGGGAGCTGTTTTTT.

The chain has TRBV6-6 and TRBJ1-2; D is unresolved. Trimming removed 4 bases at V and 7 bases at J, with 19 bases between. The CDR3 is 15 amino acids. The germline V gene has CDR1 MNHNY and CDR2 SVGAGI (reference sequence). The CDR3 bases are TGTGCCAGCAGTTCACCGACAATCCGTCATCCTGGCTACACCTTC. This translates into CASSSPTIRHPGYTF.

In this sample, this clone turned up a few times. This chain connects TRBV27 to TRBJ1-2; 9 bases align to TRBD1. CDR3 size: 14 residues. Germline V CDR1 and CDR2: MNHEY, SMNVEV (reference sequence). The J segment lost 5 bases and the V segment lost 4 bases, leaving 5 bases of the junction unmatched. In nucleotides, the CDR3 is TGTGCCAGCAGTTCACCGGGGACAGGGTATGGCTACACCTTC. Translation gives CASSSPGTGYGYTF.

This chain uses TRBV29-1 with TRBJ2-3; D is possibly TRBD2 (5 bases). The CDR3 is 15 residues long. Looked up from germline, CDR1 is SQVTM and CDR2 is ANQGSEA. V was trimmed by 6 bases and J by 2 bases, leaving 18 bases between them. CDR3 bases: TGCAGCGTCAGGCTTGGCAGCGGAGCCACAGATACGCAGTATTTT. Its protein is CSVRLGSGATDTQYF.

About this clone: The junction differs from germline at one of its ends, possibly a read error. The chain employs TRBV7-7 and TRBJ1-4; TRBD1 might be the D (5 bases). The CDR3 totals 13 residues. Germline V gene data show CDR1 as SSHAT and CDR2 as FNYEAQ (reference sequence). The CDR3 here is CASSPTGDEKLFF. CDR3 bases: TGTGCTAGCAGTCCGACGGGGGACGAAAAACTGTTTTTT.

The chain has TRBV5-4 and TRBJ2-3, with a possible D match to TRBD2 (5 bases). There are 16 residues in the CDR3. CDR1 SGHNT and CDR2 YYREEE come from the germline V gene (reference sequence). The V end was cut by 4 bases, the J end by 2 bases, with 17 bases between. The CDR3 coding sequence is TGTGCCAGCAGCCCAAGGGTGCTAGCCGTCACAGATACGCAGTATTTT. Translation: CASSPRVLAVTDTQYF.

The chain has TRBV5-6 and TRBJ2-1; tentative D call: TRBD1 (7 bases). Germline-derived CDR1 and CDR2 are SGHDT and YYEEEE. The CDR3 runs 15 residues. V was shortened by 0 bases and J by 4 bases, with 11 bases between the two germline ends. As DNA, the CDR3 is TGTGCCAGCAGCTTGGTGACAGGGAGGTACAATGAGCAGTTCTTC. This sequence encodes CASSLVTGRYNEQFF. The full variable domain, with the rest looked up from reference TRBV5-6 and TRBJ2-1, is DAGVTQSPTHLIKTRGQQVTLRCSPKSGHDTVSWYQQALGQGPQFIFQYYEEEERQRGNFPDRFSGHQFPNYSSELNVNALLLGDSALYLCASSLVTGRYNEQFFGPGTRLTVL.

This chain links TRBV10-3 with TRBJ1-4; 11 positions agree with TRBD1. V lost 3 bases and J lost 5; bases outside the gene matches: 2. The CDR3 is 15 amino acids. Germline-derived CDR1 and CDR2 are ENHRY and SYGVKD. The CDR3, as DNA: TGTGCCATCAGTGACAGGGACAGGGGGAATGAAAAACTGTTTTTT. This sequence encodes CAISDRDRGNEKLFF.

J is TRBJ1-4 and V is TRBV25-1; TRBD1 matches 9 bases. V shed 2 bases, J shed 8 bases, and the junction held 12 bases outside the gene matches. CDR3 length: 17 amino acids. Per the germline V gene, CDR1 is MGHDK and CDR2 is SYGVNS. CDR3 in amino acids: CASSEDPGQGITEKLFF. For the CDR3, the DNA is TGTGCCAGCAGTGAAGACCCTGGACAGGGGATAACGGAAAAACTGTTTTTT.

The chain joins TRBV7-8 to TRBJ1-2; 9 bases are a match to TRBD1. Germline lookup yields CDR1 SGHVS and CDR2 FQNEAQ. V was clipped by 5 bases and J by 7 bases; unmatched bases: 17. This CDR3 is 17 amino acids long. The CDR3 loop reads CASSAAYPGQGFSGYTF. CDR3 coding DNA: TGTGCCAGCAGCGCGGCGTATCCGGGACAGGGTTTTTCTGGCTACACCTTC.

This clone has only a few counts. This chain connects TRBV3-1 (or the pseudogene TRBV3-2) to TRBJ1-1; D call uncertain. V was pared by 1 base and J by 7 bases, with 4 bases between. This CDR3 has 11 residues. Germline values: CDR1 LGHDT, CDR2 YNNKEL (reference sequence). This CDR3 reads CASSQAFEAFF. In nucleotides, the CDR3 is TGTGCCAGCAGCCAAGCTTTTGAAGCTTTCTTT.

Only one count was recorded for this clone. The chain employs TRBV7-2 and TRBJ2-7; D uncertain. Trimming pared 1 base from V and 0 bases from J, leaving 7 bases between. The CDR3 is 14 amino acids. The germline CDR1 and CDR2 sequences are SGHTA and FQGNSA. CDR3 region: CASSLEPSSYEQYF. The DNA of the CDR3 is TGTGCCAGCAGCTTAGAGCCTAGCTCCTACGAGCAGTACTTC. Full variable domain (rest looked up from reference TRBV7-2 and TRBJ2-7): GAGVSQSPSNKVTEKGKDVELRCDPISGHTALYWYRQSLGQGLEFLIYFQGNSAPDKSGLPSDRFSAERTGGSVSTLTIQRTQQEDSAVYLCASSLEPSSYEQYFGPGTRLTVT.

The chain recombines TRBV24-1 with TRBJ2-3, with 12 bases identical to TRBD2. Germline V CDR1 and CDR2: KGHDR, SFDVKD. The CDR3 extends over 16 amino acids. V dropped 1 base and J dropped 6; count of bases not matched to a gene: 4. The CDR3 coding sequence is TGTGCCACCAGTGATTTTCTAGCGGGAGGGTACGATACGCAGTATTTT. This sequence encodes CATSDFLAGGYDTQYF.

V and J are TRBV19 and TRBJ1-1; TRBD1 is a possible D gene (6 bases). Trimming shortened V by 6 bases and J by 3 bases, and 14 bases separated the two germline ends. Per germline, CDR1 LNHDA and CDR2 SQIVND (reference sequence). This CDR3 has 14 residues. CDR3 protein: CASRTVDSHTEAFF. In DNA, the CDR3 is TGTGCCAGTAGGACCGTGGACAGCCACACTGAAGCTTTCTTT.

In this sample, this clone turned up many times. The genes are TRBV3-1 (or the pseudogene TRBV3-2) and TRBJ1-1, with TRBD1 matching 10 bases. Germline CDR1 and CDR2: LGHDT and YNNKEL (reference sequence). J was trimmed by 4 bases and V by 4 bases; bases with no gene match: 0. CDR3 length: 13 residues. The CDR3 here is CASSRDRGTEAFF. DNA for the CDR3: TGTGCCAGCAGCCGGGACAGGGGCACTGAAGCTTTCTTT.

The chain joins TRBV7-2 to TRBJ1-5, with D uncertain. Looked up from germline, CDR1 is SGHTA and CDR2 is FQGNSA. The CDR3 runs to 15 residues. Deletions cut 1 base from V and 7 bases from J, with 14 bases between. The CDR3: CASSLEYGGQQPQHF. CDR3 coding DNA: TGTGCCAGCAGCTTAGAGTATGGCGGGCAGCAGCCCCAGCATTTT. The variable domain in full, with the rest retrieved from reference TRBV7-2 and TRBJ1-5, is GAGVSQSPSNKVTEKGKDVELRCDPISGHTALYWYRQSLGQGLEFLIYFQGNSAPDKSGLPSDRFSAERTGGSVSTLTIQRTQQEDSAVYLCASSLEYGGQQPQHFGDGTRLSIL.

The chain uses TRBV5-8 and TRBJ1-5; no clear D. CDR3 length: 10 residues. The V gene lost 3 bases and the J gene lost 9 bases, with 4 bases spanning the gap. Germline loops: CDR1 SGHTS, CDR2 YDEGEE. The CDR3 spells CASSSGPQHF. The CDR3 bases are TGTGCCAGCAGCTCCGGGCCCCAGCATTTT.

The CDR3 spells CASSLTGDPNQPQHF. The CDR3, as DNA: TGTGCCAGCAGTCTCACAGGGGACCCTAATCAGCCCCAGCATTTT. The chain is built from TRBV7-2 and TRBJ1-5, with 7 bases aligning to TRBD1. Germline CDR1 reads SGHTA; CDR2 reads FQGNSA. This CDR3 contains 15 residues. V gave up 6 bases and J gave up 4 bases; unmatched junction bases: 9.

The rearrangement joins TRBV30 to TRBJ2-4; D not resolved. The CDR3 runs 11 residues. Germline lookup yields CDR1 GTSNPN and CDR2 SVGIG (reference sequence). Deletions cut 2 bases from V and 5 bases from J, with 4 bases between. As DNA, the CDR3 is TGTGCCTGGAGTAGCCAAAACATTCAGTACTTC. Amino acid sequence: CAWSSQNIQYF.

The chain carries TRBV18 and TRBJ1-6; TRBD1 aligns across 12 bases. The CDR3 extends over 16 amino acids. The V gene's germline CDR1 is KGHSH and CDR2 LQKENI. Trimming took 0 bases from V and 9 from J; bases not matched to a gene: 3. The CDR3: CASSPPGTGGSSPLHF. The CDR3 bases are TGTGCCAGCTCACCACCGGGGACAGGGGGCAGTTCACCCCTCCACTTT.

Notes on this clone: Other DNA sequences from this sample encode an identical CDR3 as well. The V and J genes are TRBV6-5 and TRBJ1-3; possibly TRBD1 for D (6 bases). The V gene's germline CDR1 is MNHEY and CDR2 SVGAGI. The germline V and J ends were trimmed by 6 bases and 2 bases, with 8 bases remaining between them. This CDR3 has 13 residues. Here the CDR3 DNA reads TGTGCCAGCAGAGCAGGGGCTGGAAACACCATATATTTT. It specifies CASRAGAGNTIYF.

This chain joins TRBV4-1 and TRBJ2-1, with 12 bases fitting TRBD2. The germline V gene encodes CDR1 MGHRA and CDR2 YSYEKL. This CDR3 has 15 residues. Germline trimming cut 4 bases from V and 9 bases from J; bases unmatched to any gene: 7. CDR3 residues: CASSLGLAGGVEQFF. The CDR3 DNA is TGCGCCAGCAGCCTGGGGCTAGCGGGAGGGGTTGAGCAGTTCTTC.

This clone was observed a few times. The chain carries TRBV18 and TRBJ1-4; perhaps TRBD1 as D (5 bases). Germline assignment: CDR1 KGHSH and CDR2 LQKENI. V was clipped by 3 bases and J by 3 bases, with 11 bases between them. The CDR3 totals 15 residues. Here the CDR3 DNA reads TGTGCCAGCTCACCGGGGGGGAGCGCTAATGAAAAACTGTTTTTT. Translating it yields CASSPGGSANEKLFF.

The chain uses TRBV7-3 and TRBJ2-1, with a tentative D call TRBD2 (6 bases). V was shortened by 6 bases and J by 2 bases, with 17 bases between the two germline ends. CDR1 is SGHTA, CDR2 FQGTGA, per germline. The CDR3 is made up of 16 amino acids. This CDR3 is CASSSAGTPTYNEQFF. CDR3 coding DNA: TGTGCCAGCAGTTCTGCCGGGACTCCAACCTACAATGAGCAGTTCTTC.

V gene TRBV9 combines with J gene TRBJ1-2; 10 bases are a match to TRBD1. Per the germline V gene, CDR1 is SGDLS and CDR2 is YYNGEE. This CDR3 contains 14 residues. V was clipped by 4 bases and J by 7 bases; unmatched bases: 7. CDR3: CASSTRQGAFGYTF. Written as DNA, the CDR3 is TGTGCCAGCAGCACCCGACAGGGGGCGTTTGGCTACACCTTC. The variable domain in full, completed from reference TRBV9 and TRBJ1-2, reads DSGVTQTPKHLITATGQRVTLRCSPRSGDLSVYWYQQSLDQGLQFLIQYYNGEERAKGNILERFSAQQFPDLHSELNLSSLELGDSALYFCASSTRQGAFGYTFGSGTRLTVV.

The gene calls are TRBV11-3 and TRBJ2-6; 10 bases are a match to TRBD2. The V segment lost 6 bases and the J segment 0 bases; nucleotides outside the gene matches: 11. From germline, CDR1 is SGHNT and CDR2 YENEEA. This CDR3 has 19 residues. The CDR3 DNA is TGTGCCAGCAGAAAGGGGCTAGCGGGAGCGCGCTCTGGGGCCAACGTCCTGACTTTC. Amino acids: CASRKGLAGARSGANVLTF.

The chain has TRBV5-6 and TRBJ1-6; possible D gene TRBD1, 6 bases. Per germline, CDR1 SGHDT and CDR2 YYEEEE. CDR3 length equals 16 residues. The V and J ends lost 2 bases and 5 bases respectively, with 14 bases between them. In DNA, the CDR3 is TGTGCCAGCAGCTTTTCCGGGACACCAAATAATTCACCCCTCCACTTT. Amino acids: CASSFSGTPNNSPLHF.

This clone occurred once. The V and J genes are TRBV7-3 and TRBJ1-1; no clear D gene. CDR3 length: 13 amino acids. Germline CDR1 is SGHTA and CDR2 is FQGTGA. V dropped 5 bases and J dropped 5 bases, with 12 bases sitting between them. CDR3 bases: TGTGCCAGCAGCGTAGCAGATGGAACTGAAGCTTTCTTT. Amino acid sequence: CASSVADGTEAFF.